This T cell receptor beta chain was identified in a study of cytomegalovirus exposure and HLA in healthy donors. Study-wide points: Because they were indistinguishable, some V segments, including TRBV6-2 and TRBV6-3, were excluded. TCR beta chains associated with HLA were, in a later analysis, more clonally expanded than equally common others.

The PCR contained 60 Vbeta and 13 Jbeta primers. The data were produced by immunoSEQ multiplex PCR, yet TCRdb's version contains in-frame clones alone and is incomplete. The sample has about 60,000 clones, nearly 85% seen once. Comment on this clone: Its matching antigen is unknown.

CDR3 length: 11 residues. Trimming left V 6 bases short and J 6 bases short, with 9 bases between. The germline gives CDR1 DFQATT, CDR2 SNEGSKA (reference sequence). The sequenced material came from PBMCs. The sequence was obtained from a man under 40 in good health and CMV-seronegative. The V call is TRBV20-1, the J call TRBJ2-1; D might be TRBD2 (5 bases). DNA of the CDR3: TGCAGTGCCAAACTAGTCAATGAGCAGTTCTTC. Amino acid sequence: CSAKLVNEQFF.